One sample yielded the 24 T cell receptor beta chains listed below, sequenced in a study of blood T cell repertoires in COVID-19. Method: immunoSEQ multiplex PCR; TCRdb's copy keeps in-frame clones and lacks some. The sample includes some 260,000 clones, just over 85% seen only once; the top ten take around 1.7%. Source material: PBMCs or T cells enriched from blood (not recorded which). The receptors were sampled from a man between 35 and 55 years old who had recovered from COVID-19.

The chain combines TRBV3-1 (or the pseudogene TRBV3-2) with TRBJ1-1, with D unclear. The ends were cut back, 0 bases at V and 11 bases at J, with 13 bases in the middle. Germline V gives CDR1 LGHDT, CDR2 YNNKEL (reference sequence). This CDR3 contains 13 residues. The CDR3 sequence: CASSQDLQASAFF. The CDR3 bases are TGTGCCAGCAGCCAAGATCTTCAAGCGTCCGCTTTCTTT.

The V call is TRBV7-9, the J call TRBJ2-7; maybe TRBD2 (5 bases). Germline CDR1 reads SEHNR; CDR2 reads FQNEAQ (reference sequence). Trimming pared 5 bases from V and 2 bases from J, leaving 13 bases between. The length of the CDR3 is 14 residues. In DNA form, the CDR3 reads TGTGCCAGCAGCCGCCTCGGGGTCGCCTACGAGCAGTACTTC. This gives the protein CASSRLGVAYEQYF. The full variable domain, rest sourced from reference TRBV7-9 and TRBJ2-7, is DTGVSQNPRHKITKRGQNVTFRCDPISEHNRLYWYRQTLGQGPEFLTYFQNEAQLEKSRLLSDRFSAERPKGSFSTLEIQRTEQGDSAMYLCASSRLGVAYEQYFGPGTRLTVT.

CDR3 in DNA: TGTGCCTGGAGGATCGCGGGCACAGATACGCAGTATTTT. Its protein is CAWRIAGTDTQYF. This chain connects TRBV30 to TRBJ2-3; no reliable D call. Germline V gene lookup returns CDR1 GTSNPN and CDR2 SVGIG (reference sequence). The CDR3 has 13 amino acids. V dropped 3 bases and J dropped 1 base, with 8 bases sitting between them.

The chain joins TRBV15 to TRBJ2-5, with D tentatively TRBD2 (6 bases). V was trimmed by 3 bases and J by 2 bases, leaving 10 bases between them. In germline, CDR1 is LNHNV, CDR2 YYDKDF (reference sequence). The length of the CDR3 is 14 residues. The CDR3 DNA follows: TGTGCCACCAGCAGGAATCGGGGGCAAGAGACCCAGTACTTC. Its protein is CATSRNRGQETQYF.

V usage is TRBV7-3 and J usage is TRBJ2-3, with 8 positions matching TRBD1. Germline V CDR1 and CDR2: SGHTA, FQGTGA. After removal of 5 bases from V and 2 bases from J, the junction contained 6 bases not matched to a gene. The CDR3 runs 15 residues. The CDR3 is CASSPTGDITDTQYF. The CDR3 DNA sequence: TGTGCCAGCAGCCCGACAGGGGACATCACAGATACGCAGTATTTT.

The V call is TRBV5-1, the J call TRBJ2-1; D may be TRBD1 (6 bases). CDR1 and CDR2 from the germline V gene are SGHRS and YFSETQ. The CDR3 spans 16 residues. V was clipped by 0 bases and J by 7 bases, with 17 bases between them. Written as DNA, the CDR3 is TGCGCCAGCAGCTTGGCCTCGCAGGGGTCAAGGAATGAGCAGTTCTTC. It codes for CASSLASQGSRNEQFF.

This clone was seen only once. This chain links TRBV10-3 with TRBJ2-5; 11 positions agree with TRBD2. Germline V CDR1 and CDR2: ENHRY, SYGVKD. J was trimmed by 2 bases and V by 1 base; bases with no gene match: 6. CDR3 size: 17 residues. The CDR3 bases are TGTGCCATCAGTGAGTTCACCGGGACTAGCGGACAAGAGACCCAGTACTTC. Encoded protein: CAISEFTGTSGQETQYF.

A single count supports this clone. J is TRBJ2-7 and V is TRBV12-3 or TRBV12-4; D not certain. V shed 5 bases and J shed 6 bases, with 11 bases lying between them. The CDR3 consists of 12 residues. The CDR3 is CASSLGGSEQYF. The CDR3 coding sequence is TGTGCCAGCAGTCTAGGTGGTAGCGAGCAGTACTTC.

V usage is TRBV4-1 and J usage is TRBJ1-5; tentatively, D is TRBD1 (6 bases). Trimming took 4 bases from V and 5 from J, leaving 12 bases between them. Germline-derived CDR1 and CDR2 are MGHRA and YSYEKL. The CDR3 sequence is 14 residues long. In nucleotides, the CDR3 is TGCGCCAGCAGCCCATGGGGGGGGCATCAGCCCCAGCATTTT. It translates to CASSPWGGHQPQHF.

The V and J genes are TRBV2 and TRBJ2-7; TRBD2 matches at 8 bases. Germline CDR1 SNHLY, CDR2 FYNNEI. CDR3 length: 14 residues. V lost 7 bases, J lost 0 bases, and 5 bases stayed unmatched. The CDR3 sequence is CASISTSVSYEQYF. In nucleotides, the CDR3 is TGTGCCAGCATATCGACTAGCGTCTCCTACGAGCAGTACTTC.

The chain combines TRBV4-2 with TRBJ2-7, with a weak D call TRBD1 (5 bases). This CDR3 is built from 13 residues. Germline V gene sequence: CDR1 LGHNA, CDR2 YNFKEQ. Trimming removed 1 base at V and 7 bases at J, with 11 bases between. The CDR3 bases are TGTGCCAGCAGCCAAGCGGACACCGTGGAGCAGTACTTC. It specifies CASSQADTVEQYF.

This clone appeared a single time. The chain recombines TRBV6-5 with TRBJ1-1; 7 nucleotides agree with TRBD1. The CDR3 extends over 15 amino acids. V shed 5 bases and J 2 bases; nucleotides not matched to a gene: 8. The germline V gene has CDR1 MNHEY and CDR2 SVGAGI. This chain's CDR3 is CASSRPGTVNTEAFF. The CDR3 bases are TGTGCCAGCAGTCGTCCCGGGACAGTCAACACTGAAGCTTTCTTT.

This chain connects TRBV6-5 to TRBJ2-7, with a weak D call TRBD2 (6 bases). Between the trimmed V and J ends, which lost 4 bases and 3 bases, there was a span of 7 bases. Looked up from germline, CDR1 is MNHEY and CDR2 is SVGAGI. The CDR3 totals 12 residues. The CDR3 DNA follows: TGTGCCAGCAGTTGGGGACTCTACGAGCAGTACTTC. Encoded protein: CASSWGLYEQYF.

This chain connects TRBV19 to TRBJ2-1; D not resolved. Germline CDR1 and CDR2: LNHDA and SQIVND (reference sequence). The CDR3 loop spans 13 amino acids. V was shortened by 1 base and J by 7 bases, with 8 bases between the two germline ends. For the CDR3, the DNA is TGTGCCAGTAGTATAGTCCCTAGAAATGAGCAGTTCTTC. Encoded protein: CASSIVPRNEQFF.

The V gene is TRBV12-3 or TRBV12-4, the J gene TRBJ2-3; D gene unclear. The CDR3 has 13 residues. Between the trimmed V and J ends, which lost 3 bases and 10 bases, there was a span of 14 bases. This CDR3 is CASSFGPEGSQYF. CDR3 nucleotide sequence: TGTGCCAGCAGTTTTGGGCCAGAAGGCTCGCAGTATTTT.

The rearrangement links TRBV29-1 to TRBJ2-1, with 10 bases identical to TRBD1. The J segment lost 5 bases and the V segment lost 5 bases, leaving 27 bases of the junction unmatched. Germline lookup yields CDR1 SQVTM and CDR2 ANQGSEA. The CDR3 length is 21 residues. CDR3 nucleotide sequence: TGCAGCGTTCTATACTTGACAGGGGGCGCTTGGGTCGGGAGGCACGACAATGAGCAGTTCTTC. Translated: CSVLYLTGGAWVGRHDNEQFF.

The chain joins TRBV7-2 to TRBJ2-7; 9 bases align to TRBD2. This CDR3 has 13 amino acids. Germline CDR1 is SGHTA and CDR2 is FQGNSA. J was trimmed by 3 bases and V by 3 bases; bases with no gene match: 0. The CDR3 nucleotides read TGTGCCAGCAGCTTTAGCGGGGGCTACGAGCAGTACTTC. Translated: CASSFSGGYEQYF.

The chain recombines TRBV6-1 with TRBJ2-5, with TRBD2 matching over 10 bases. This CDR3 is 16 amino acids long. Trimming took 4 bases from V and 0 from J; bases not matched to a gene: 5. Germline CDR1 and CDR2: MNHNS and SASEGT. The CDR3, as DNA: TGTGCCAGCAGTGTACTAGCGGGAAACAACCAAGAGACCCAGTACTTC. Its translation: CASSVLAGNNQETQYF.

The gene calls are TRBV30 and TRBJ1-2, with 8 positions matching TRBD1. The CDR3 totals 15 residues. V was pared by 2 bases and J by 2 bases, with 7 bases of the junction left unmatched. Germline V lookup: CDR1 GTSNPN, CDR2 SVGIG (reference sequence). CDR3 loop: CAWSISRGRNYGYTF. The CDR3 region has the DNA TGTGCCTGGAGTATTAGCAGGGGGCGCAACTATGGCTACACCTTC.

This clone was picked up a small number of times. The chain carries TRBV7-6 and TRBJ2-2, with TRBD2 identical over 11 bases. The V segment lost 5 bases and the J segment 6 bases; nucleotides outside the gene matches: 11. The germline CDR1 and CDR2 sequences are SGHVS and FNYEAQ. This CDR3 is 17 amino acids long. The CDR3 loop is CASSNPGVAGGSGELFF. CDR3 sequence (DNA): TGTGCCAGCAGCAACCCCGGGGTAGCGGGAGGGTCCGGGGAGCTGTTTTTT.

This sequence joins TRBV24-1 and TRBJ1-1; maybe TRBD1 (5 bases). The V gene lost 7 bases and the J gene lost 3 bases, with 23 bases spanning the gap. The CDR3 extends over 17 amino acids. Germline CDR1 KGHDR, CDR2 SFDVKD. CDR3 DNA: TGTGCCACCAGCGGTGCCAGGGCCGGGCGCGTGGACACTGAAGCTTTCTTT. Translation gives CATSGARAGRVDTEAFF.

V and J are TRBV5-1 and TRBJ2-3; 9 positions match TRBD2. The germline gives CDR1 SGHRS, CDR2 YFSETQ. This CDR3 is 14 amino acids long. V trimming: 5 bases; J trimming: 5 bases; junction bases outside the gene matches: 6. The CDR3 coding sequence is TGCGCCAGCAGTTTGCGGGAGGGAATAGATACGCAGTATTTT. It encodes CASSLREGIDTQYF.

J is TRBJ1-4 and V is TRBV5-1; 7 nucleotides agree with TRBD1. The CDR3 runs 16 residues. Germline lookup yields CDR1 SGHRS and CDR2 YFSETQ. Germline trimming cut 1 base from V and 1 base from J; bases unmatched to any gene: 4. CDR3 in amino acids: CASSLTGAVTNEKLFF. For the CDR3, the DNA is TGCGCCAGCAGCTTGACAGGGGCAGTAACTAATGAAAAACTGTTTTTT.

The chain employs TRBV11-2 and TRBJ2-2; a possible D gene is TRBD2 (7 bases). CDR1 and CDR2 from the germline V gene are SGHAT and FQNNGV. V lost 5 bases to trimming and J lost 5 bases, with 15 bases between them. CDR3 length: 15 residues. The CDR3 here is CASSLRGAGTGELFF. For the CDR3, the DNA is TGTGCCAGCAGCCTCCGGGGGGCGGGAACCGGGGAGCTGTTTTTT.